These T cell receptor beta chains were read from a single sample in a study of shared clonotypes between healthy human individuals. Profiling relied on immunoSEQ multiplex PCR, and the TCRdb table lists in-frame clones only, not all of them. The sample has 2 million to 3 million clones; roughly 93% are singletons. The sequenced material came from naive CD4+ T cells from PBMCs. The receptors come from a young man in good health. Some clones in this sample may be carry-over from other donors' samples. CDR3s leave out the opening cysteine and the closing phenylalanine or tryptophan. Clone sizes are given selectively: once, few, many, or a class where the clone is expanded.

cdr3_aa: ATKKGQDYEQY
clone_size: .
j_call: TRBJ2-7
v_call: TRBV15

cdr3_aa: ASSLQGYHYNEQF
clone_size: .
j_call: TRBJ2-1
v_call: TRBV14

cdr3_aa: ASSFSGSSYNEQF
clone_size: .
j_call: TRBJ2-1
v_call: TRBV28

cdr3_aa: ASSSTSGTYEQY
clone_size: .
j_call: TRBJ2-7
v_call: TRBV7-9

cdr3_aa: ASSLGGRGLETQY
clone_size: .
j_call: TRBJ2-5
v_call: TRBV7-9

cdr3_aa: ASSQVADRDTEAF
clone_size: .
j_call: TRBJ1-1
v_call: TRBV4-2

cdr3_aa: ASSQSRQNNEKLF
clone_size: .
j_call: TRBJ1-4
v_call: TRBV4-2

cdr3_aa: ASSEDVLSSYNSPLH
clone_size: .
j_call: TRBJ1-6
v_call: TRBV5-4

cdr3_aa: ASSSPRTSGRGAYNEQF
clone_size: .
j_call: TRBJ2-1
v_call: TRBV11-2

cdr3_aa: ASSFPSRTGEQY
clone_size: .
j_call: TRBJ2-7
v_call: TRBV5-1

cdr3_aa: ASSLSSGMETQY
clone_size: once
j_call: TRBJ2-5
v_call: TRBV7-3

cdr3_aa: ASSEAGASYNEQF
clone_size: .
j_call: TRBJ2-1
v_call: TRBV10-1

cdr3_aa: ASSVEAGGHPLGQY
clone_size: .
j_call: TRBJ2-7
v_call: TRBV9

cdr3_aa: AISEPGPHQPQH
clone_size: .
j_call: TRBJ1-5
v_call: TRBV10-3

cdr3_aa: ASRDNGSRGYT
clone_size: .
j_call: TRBJ1-2
v_call: TRBV6-6

cdr3_aa: ASSQSPGQGFYEQY
clone_size: .
j_call: TRBJ2-7
v_call: TRBV11-2

cdr3_aa: ASSSAGPGGDTIY
clone_size: .
j_call: TRBJ1-3
v_call: TRBV5-1

cdr3_aa: ASSPGSSYEQY
clone_size: .
j_call: TRBJ2-7
v_call: TRBV4-2

cdr3_aa: ASSYSGPSGNTIY
clone_size: .
j_call: TRBJ1-3
v_call: TRBV6-6

cdr3_aa: ASSVGGHDPGNTIY
clone_size: .
j_call: TRBJ1-3
v_call: TRBV6-1

cdr3_aa: ASGAPGSYGYT
clone_size: .
j_call: TRBJ1-2
v_call: TRBV12-5

cdr3_aa: ASSYTDRGYGYT
clone_size: .
j_call: TRBJ1-2
v_call: TRBV6-5

cdr3_aa: AWSLGGGPGETQY
clone_size: .
j_call: TRBJ2-5
v_call: TRBV30

cdr3_aa: ASIGQGHYSNQPQH
clone_size: .
j_call: TRBJ1-5
v_call: TRBV19

cdr3_aa: SVGTGPDSPLH
clone_size: .
j_call: TRBJ1-6
v_call: TRBV29-1